This paragraph reports one TCR beta chain. Its specificity is not known. This entry is derived from a study of T cell responses to AZD1222 COVID-19 vaccine. Findings and limits, study-wide: In a largely white British group with more females than males, clonal diversity was possibly underestimated. Reportedly, nearly half the spike-specific TCRs target unmutated variant regions.

This table comes from immunoSEQ multiplex PCR, and its TCRdb copy is limited to in-frame clones, with some not included. The repertoire holds tens of thousands of clones, with around nine tenths as singletons. V dropped 7 bases and J dropped 0 bases, with 7 bases sitting between them. The CDR3 sequence is 12 residues long. CDR1 is SQVTM and CDR2 is ANQGSEA in the germline V gene. The rearrangement uses TRBV29-1 and TRBJ1-3; no reliable D call. Source: peripheral blood, taken on day 0 of MenACWY control vaccination. This receptor was identified in an adult in good health. The CDR3 sequence is CSAAASGNTIYF. CDR3 sequence (DNA): TGCAGCGCCGCAGCCTCTGGAAACACCATATATTTT.